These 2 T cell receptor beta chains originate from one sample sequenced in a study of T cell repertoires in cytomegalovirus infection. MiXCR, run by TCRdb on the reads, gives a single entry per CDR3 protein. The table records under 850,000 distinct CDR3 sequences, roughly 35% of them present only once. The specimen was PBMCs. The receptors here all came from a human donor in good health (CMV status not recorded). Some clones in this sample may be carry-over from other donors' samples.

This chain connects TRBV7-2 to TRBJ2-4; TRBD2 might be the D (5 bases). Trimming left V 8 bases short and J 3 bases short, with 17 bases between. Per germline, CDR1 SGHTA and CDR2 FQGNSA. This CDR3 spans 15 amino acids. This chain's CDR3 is CASSSDGNFKNIQYF. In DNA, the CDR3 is TGTGCCAGCTCGTCCGACGGGAACTTCAAAAACATTCAGTACTTC.

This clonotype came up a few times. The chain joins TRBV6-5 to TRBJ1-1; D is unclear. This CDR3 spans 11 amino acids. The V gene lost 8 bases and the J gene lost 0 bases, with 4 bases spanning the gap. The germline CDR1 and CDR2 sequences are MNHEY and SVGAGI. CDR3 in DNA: TGTGCCAGCGGGATGAACACTGAAGCTTTCTTT. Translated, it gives CASGMNTEAFF.